The sequence of this TCR beta chain was determined in a study of blood T cell repertoires in COVID-19. Living in 24 US areas, the participants were between 18 and 89 years of age. Recovery meant two consecutive negative NP/OP PCR tests, professional clearance, or resolved symptoms. In the source study's methods: Counts of nucleated cells, estimated from reference gene primer amplification, were obtained. TCRdb keeps only in-frame clones here, not all; method: immunoSEQ multiplex PCR. The V and J calls and clone size were taken over from that table, and D and trimming were inferred from the DNA. The sample yields under 350,000 clones, about nine tenths seen once. V lost 4 bases to trimming and J lost 1 base, with 11 bases between them. Germline V gene data show CDR1 as MDHEN and CDR2 as SYDVKM. The CDR3 is made up of 15 amino acids.

The rearrangement uses TRBV28 and TRBJ2-1; a weak D match, TRBD2 (5 bases). Input material: PBMCs or T cells enriched from blood (not recorded which). This receptor was identified in a man aged 30 to 39 who had recovered from COVID-19. The CDR3 DNA is TGTGCCAGCAGTTACTTCAGCGGATCCTACAATGAGCAGTTCTTC. Protein product: CASSYFSGSYNEQFF.